This T cell receptor beta chain was obtained from a study of regulatory T cells in long-lasting Graves disease. At least ten counts were recorded for this clonotype. V lost 0 bases to trimming and J lost 4 bases, with 3 bases between them. Germline V gene lookup returns CDR1 SEHNR and CDR2 FQNEAQ (reference sequence). The CDR3 runs to 12 residues. Time point in this sample: newly diagnosed GD, antithyroid drugs for less than 3 months. Construction of the TCR library relied on RNA isolated from PBMCs. Researchers made TCR beta libraries by using iRepertoire HTBI primers and running Arm-PCR on CDR3 regions. TCRdb called the multiplex PCR reads again in MiXCR, with one record for every CDR3 protein. This table holds approximately 300,000 distinct CDR3 sequences, over 15% found once.

Source: peripheral blood mononuclear cells (PBMCs), taken at new diagnosis, from a patient treated with antithyroid drugs. The receptor comes from a female donor with Graves disease. V gene TRBV7-9 combines with J gene TRBJ1-2; D remains unclear. The CDR3 nucleotides are TGTGCCAGCAGCTTAGCGTCCTATGGCTACACCTTC. Protein product: CASSLASYGYTF. Filled out from reference TRBV7-9 and TRBJ1-2, the complete variable domain reads DTGVSQNPRHKITKRGQNVTFRCDPISEHNRLYWYRQTLGQGPEFLTYFQNEAQLEKSRLLSDRFSAERPKGSFSTLEIQRTEQGDSAMYLCASSLASYGYTFGSGTRLTVV.